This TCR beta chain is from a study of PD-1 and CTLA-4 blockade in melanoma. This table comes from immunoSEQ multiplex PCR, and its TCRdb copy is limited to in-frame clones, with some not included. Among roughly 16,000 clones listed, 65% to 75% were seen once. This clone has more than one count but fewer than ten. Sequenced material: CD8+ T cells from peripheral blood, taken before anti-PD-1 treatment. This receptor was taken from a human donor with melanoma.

The CDR3 protein is CASSLGTGSYNEQFF. The CDR3 coding sequence is TGTGCCAGCAGTTTAGGGACAGGCTCCTACAATGAGCAGTTCTTC. The V call is TRBV27, the J call TRBJ2-1; 8 bases map to TRBD1. Trimming took 2 bases from V and 0 from J; bases not matched to a gene: 0. This CDR3 contains 15 residues. Germline-derived CDR1 and CDR2 are MNHEY and SMNVEV (reference sequence).